This TCR beta chain was observed in a study of cytomegalovirus exposure and HLA in healthy donors. PCR primers comprised 60 Vbeta and 13 Jbeta primers. Data came from immunoSEQ multiplex PCR; TCRdb stores just in-frame clones and leaves some out. The sample has about 190,000 clones, about 77% seen once; the top ten hold 2.1%. Specimen: PBMCs. The receptor's source is a young woman in good health and CMV-seropositive.

The CDR3 region is CSVEATRVYGYTF. For the CDR3, the DNA is TGCAGCGTTGAAGCTACCAGGGTCTATGGCTACACCTTC. This rearrangement joins TRBV29-1 to TRBJ1-2; tentatively, D is TRBD1 (5 bases). CDR3 length: 13 residues. V lost 1 base and J lost 4, with 10 bases in between. Germline-derived CDR1 and CDR2 are SQVTM and ANQGSEA.